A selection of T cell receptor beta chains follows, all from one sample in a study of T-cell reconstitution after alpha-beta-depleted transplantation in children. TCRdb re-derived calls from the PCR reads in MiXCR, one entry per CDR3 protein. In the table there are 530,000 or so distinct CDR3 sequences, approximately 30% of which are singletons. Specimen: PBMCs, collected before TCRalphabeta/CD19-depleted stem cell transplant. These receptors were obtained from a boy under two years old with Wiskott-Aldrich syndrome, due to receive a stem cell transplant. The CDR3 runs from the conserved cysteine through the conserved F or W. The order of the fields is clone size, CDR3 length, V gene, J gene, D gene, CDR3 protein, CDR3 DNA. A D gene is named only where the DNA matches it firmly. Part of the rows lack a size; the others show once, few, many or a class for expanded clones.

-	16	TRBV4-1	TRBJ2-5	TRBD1	CASSQDPAGGSETQYF	TGCGCCAGCAGCCAAGATCCCGCAGGGGGTTCAGAGACCCAGTACTTC
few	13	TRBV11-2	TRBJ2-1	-	CASSLFGVDEQFF	TGTGCCAGCAGCTTATTTGGGGTGGATGAGCAGTTCTTC
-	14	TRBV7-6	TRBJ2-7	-	CASSPGIFTYEQYF	TGTGCCAGCAGCCCTGGGATTTTTACCTACGAGCAGTACTTC
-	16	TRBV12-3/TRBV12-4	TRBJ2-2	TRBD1	CASRQSQGALTGELFF	TGTGCCAGCAGGCAATCACAGGGGGCGCTAACCGGGGAGCTGTTTTTT
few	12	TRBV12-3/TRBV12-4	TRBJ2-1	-	CATSLDYNEQFF	TGTGCCACCTCACTAGATTACAATGAGCAGTTCTTC
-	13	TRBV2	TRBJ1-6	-	CASSDGGSSPLHF	TGTGCCAGCAGTGACGGGGGGAGCTCACCCCTCCACTTT
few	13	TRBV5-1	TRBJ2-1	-	CASSGDPTTEQFF	TGCGCCAGCAGCGGGGACCCAACTACTGAGCAGTTCTTC
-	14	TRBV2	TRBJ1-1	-	CASSEQGGGTEAFF	TGTGCCAGCAGTGAACAGGGAGGGGGGACTGAAGCTTTCTTT
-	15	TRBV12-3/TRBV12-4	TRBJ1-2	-	CASSSLPTGNYGYTF	TGTGCCAGCAGTTCACTACCAACAGGCAACTATGGCTACACCTTC
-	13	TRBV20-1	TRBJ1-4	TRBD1	CSASGQGDEKLFF	TGCAGTGCCTCCGGACAGGGTGACGAAAAACTGTTTTTT
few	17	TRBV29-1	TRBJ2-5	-	CSVINTRRSWVEETQYF	TGCAGCGTTATAAACACCCGGAGGTCCTGGGTGGAGGAGACCCAGTACTTC
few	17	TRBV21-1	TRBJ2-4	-	CASSESGFRGAKNIQYF	TGTGCCAGCAGTGAAAGCGGATTCCGAGGGGCCAAAAACATTCAGTACTTC
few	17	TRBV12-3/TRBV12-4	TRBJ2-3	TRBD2	CASSLDSGRAGTDTQYF	TGTGCCAGCAGTTTAGATAGCGGGAGGGCAGGCACAGATACGCAGTATTTT
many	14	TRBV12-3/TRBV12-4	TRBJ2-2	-	CASSLSSNTGELFF	TGTGCCAGCAGTTTGTCTTCGAACACCGGGGAGCTGTTTTTT
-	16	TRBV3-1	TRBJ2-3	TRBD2	CASSQEASGRADTQYF	TGTGCCAGCAGCCAAGAGGCGAGCGGGAGGGCAGATACGCAGTATTTT
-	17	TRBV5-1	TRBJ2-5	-	CASSLVIASTLKETQYF	TGCGCCAGCAGCTTGGTTATTGCTTCTACCCTGAAGGAGACCCAGTACTTC
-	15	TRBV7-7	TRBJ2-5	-	CASSHIVSGEETQYF	TGTGCCAGCAGCCACATCGTGTCGGGGGAAGAGACCCAGTACTTC
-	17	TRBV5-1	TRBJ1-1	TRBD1	CASSLRSTGMLNTEAFF	TGCGCCAGCAGCTTGCGTTCGACAGGGATGCTGAACACTGAAGCTTTCTTT
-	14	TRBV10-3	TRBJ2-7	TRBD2	CASQLAGTTYEQYF	TGTGCCTCACAACTAGCGGGAACGACCTACGAGCAGTACTTC
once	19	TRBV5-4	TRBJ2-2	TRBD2	CAISLELAGGSSNTGELFF	TGTGCCATCAGCTTGGAACTAGCGGGAGGGTCCTCGAACACCGGGGAGCTGTTTTTT
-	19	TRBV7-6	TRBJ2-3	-	CASSLARGTYPSSTDTQYF	TGTGCCAGCAGCTTAGCGCGAGGCACATACCCATCTAGCACAGATACGCAGTATTTT
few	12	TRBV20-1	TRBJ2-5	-	CRAGGGAAWGYF	TGCAGAGCAGGGGGAGGGGCCGCGTGGGGGTACTTC
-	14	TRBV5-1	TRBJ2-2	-	CASSPGRHTGELFF	TGCGCCAGCAGCCCCGGACGGCACACCGGGGAGCTGTTTTTT
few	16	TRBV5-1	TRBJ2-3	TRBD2	CASSYRTRGGPDTQYF	TGCGCCAGCAGCTACCGGACTAGAGGAGGCCCAGATACGCAGTATTTT